These 31 T cell receptor beta chains originate from one sample sequenced in a study of blood T cell repertoires in COVID-19. Produced via immunoSEQ multiplex PCR; TCRdb's table is partial and in-frame only. The table includes 110,000 to 150,000 clones, under 85% detected once. Sequenced sample: peripheral blood. These TCRs come from a human donor in a cohort sampled during active COVID-19.

The rearrangement uses TRBV4-3 and TRBJ2-5, with 9 bases that match TRBD1. Per the germline V gene, CDR1 is LGHNA and CDR2 is YSLEER. This CDR3 has 16 amino acids. The ends lost 6 bases at V and 2 bases at J; junction bases unmatched: 10. This chain's CDR3 is CASSLDPGQGQETQYF. DNA of the CDR3: TGCGCCAGCAGTCTAGACCCGGGACAGGGACAAGAGACCCAGTACTTC.

The gene calls are TRBV5-1 and TRBJ2-6; TRBD2 is a possible D gene (5 bases). Trimming removed 2 bases from V and 0 bases from J, with 12 bases in between. This CDR3 has 17 amino acids. Germline loops: CDR1 SGHRS, CDR2 YFSETQ. CDR3 in amino acids: CASSLGSGNSGANVLTF. The DNA for the CDR3 is TGCGCCAGCAGCTTAGGCAGCGGTAACTCTGGGGCCAACGTCCTGACTTTC.

The chain's CDR3 is CASSYLDRDEAFF. As DNA, the CDR3 is TGTGCCAGCAGTTACCTCGACAGGGATGAAGCTTTCTTT. The chain recombines TRBV6-5 with TRBJ1-1; 7 bases match TRBD1. Germline CDR1 reads MNHEY; CDR2 reads SVGAGI. CDR3 size: 13 residues. V gave up 2 bases and J gave up 7 bases; unmatched junction bases: 4.

The V call is TRBV7-9, the J call TRBJ1-1; D is unclear. The CDR3 consists of 14 residues. The germline V and J ends were trimmed by 3 bases and 0 bases, with 8 bases remaining between them. CDR1 SEHNR and CDR2 FQNEAQ come from the germline V gene (reference sequence). CDR3 loop: CASSFGGMNTEAFF. CDR3 bases: TGTGCCAGCAGCTTCGGAGGTATGAACACTGAAGCTTTCTTT.

The chain recombines TRBV19 with TRBJ2-1, with D hard to call. Germline V CDR1 and CDR2: LNHDA, SQIVND (reference sequence). V was cut by 4 bases and J by 0 bases, with 10 bases left in between. There are 15 residues in the CDR3. DNA for the CDR3: TGTGCCAGTAGTACCGGTCTTAGCTCCTACAATGAGCAGTTCTTC. This sequence encodes CASSTGLSSYNEQFF.

V and J are TRBV6-6 and TRBJ1-6, with D perhaps TRBD1 (5 bases). The length of the CDR3 is 15 residues. Germline CDR1 is MNHNY and CDR2 is SVGAGI (reference sequence). Trimming pared 2 bases from V and 5 bases from J, leaving 10 bases between. CDR3 region: CASSYPPGNNSPLHF. CDR3 sequence (DNA): TGTGCCAGCAGTTACCCCCCAGGGAATAATTCACCCCTCCACTTT.

V usage is TRBV7-6 and J usage is TRBJ2-1, with TRBD2 identical over 13 bases. Trimming cost V 2 bases and J 0 bases; bases outside gene matches: 13. From germline, CDR1 is SGHVS and CDR2 FNYEAQ. This CDR3 spans 21 amino acids. CDR3 region: CASSLTKLAGGPLSSYNEQFF. The CDR3 coding sequence is TGTGCCAGCAGCTTAACCAAACTAGCGGGAGGGCCTCTAAGCTCCTACAATGAGCAGTTCTTC.

The chain couples TRBV6-6 to TRBJ2-2; D may be TRBD2 (5 bases). From germline, CDR1 is MNHNY and CDR2 SVGAGI (reference sequence). V lost 6 bases and J lost 0, with 11 bases in between. This CDR3 has 15 amino acids. CDR3 in amino acids: CASSSGNANTGELFF. The DNA for the CDR3 is TGTGCCAGCAGCTCCGGGAATGCGAACACCGGGGAGCTGTTTTTT.

This chain joins TRBV6-6 and TRBJ1-2; 8 bases map to TRBD1. The CDR3 spans 16 residues. The germline V gene has CDR1 MNHNY and CDR2 SVGAGI (reference sequence). V lost 5 bases to trimming and J lost 2 bases; unmatched junction nucleotides: 10. CDR3 residues: CASSTPSGGVNYGYTF. CDR3 bases: TGTGCCAGCAGTACTCCCTCAGGGGGCGTGAACTATGGCTACACCTTC.

This chain uses TRBV19 with TRBJ1-2; 8 positions agree with TRBD1. The germline gives CDR1 LNHDA, CDR2 SQIVND (reference sequence). V shed 1 base, J shed 2 bases, and the junction held 3 bases outside the gene matches. The CDR3 consists of 15 residues. The CDR3 here is CASSIAGGRNYGYTF. CDR3 nucleotide sequence: TGTGCCAGTAGTATAGCAGGGGGCAGGAACTATGGCTACACCTTC.

The chain recombines TRBV29-1 with TRBJ2-5; TRBD2 matches at 8 bases. The CDR3 extends over 12 amino acids. V lost 6 bases, J lost 4 bases, and 4 bases stayed unmatched. Germline CDR1 SQVTM, CDR2 ANQGSEA. This chain's CDR3 is CSVRAGAETQYF. As DNA, the CDR3 is TGCAGCGTCCGAGCGGGAGCAGAGACCCAGTACTTC.

The chain links TRBV24-1 to TRBJ2-2; 8 bases align to TRBD2. J was trimmed by 3 bases and V by 3 bases; bases with no gene match: 8. This CDR3 spans 17 amino acids. Germline CDR1 KGHDR, CDR2 SFDVKD. The CDR3 bases are TGTGCCACCAGTGATCCTCTTATAGCGGGACACACCGGGGAGCTGTTTTTT. It specifies CATSDPLIAGHTGELFF.

The chain uses TRBV6-6 and TRBJ1-2; possible D gene TRBD1, 6 bases. Germline-derived CDR1 and CDR2 are MNHNY and SVGAGI (reference sequence). The CDR3 spans 15 residues. V was clipped by 6 bases and J by 2 bases, with 16 bases between them. CDR3 DNA sequence: TGTGCCAGCAGACTCGACAGGCTTATAAACTATGGCTACACCTTC. The encoded protein is CASRLDRLINYGYTF.

CDR3 loop: CASSQVRSINEQFF. DNA of the CDR3: TGTGCCAGCAGCCAAGTTAGATCGATTAATGAGCAGTTCTTC. The chain recombines TRBV3-1 (or the pseudogene TRBV3-2) with TRBJ2-1; no clear D gene. This CDR3 contains 14 residues. V was shortened by 1 base and J by 7 bases, with 11 bases between the two germline ends. The germline CDR1 and CDR2 sequences are LGHDT and YNNKEL (reference sequence).

A single count supports this clone. The chain joins TRBV18 to TRBJ2-7, with 14 bases fitting TRBD2. Germline CDR1 is KGHSH and CDR2 is LQKENI. The V segment lost 3 bases and the J segment 6 bases; nucleotides outside the gene matches: 4. CDR3 length: 15 residues. The CDR3 is CASSPGGLAGVEQYF. CDR3 in DNA: TGTGCCAGCTCACCCGGGGGACTAGCGGGAGTCGAGCAGTACTTC.

Ten or more counts support this clone. The chain uses TRBV5-1 and TRBJ2-2; 7 positions agree with TRBD1. V was pared by 2 bases and J by 5 bases, with 6 bases of the junction left unmatched. Per the germline V gene, CDR1 is SGHRS and CDR2 is YFSETQ. The CDR3 has 15 residues. The CDR3 DNA reads as TGCGCCAGCAGCTTCCGACAGGGTGGAACCGGGGAGCTGTTTTTT. Its protein product is CASSFRQGGTGELFF.

This clone occurred once. This sequence joins TRBV7-9 and TRBJ1-5; D gene uncertain. This CDR3 comprises 12 residues. Deletions cut 5 bases from V and 3 bases from J, with 5 bases between. CDR1 is SEHNR and CDR2 is FQNEAQ in the germline V gene (reference sequence). The CDR3 sequence is CASSPNNQPQHF. CDR3 DNA: TGTGCCAGCAGCCCCAACAATCAGCCCCAGCATTTT.

The V gene is TRBV5-1, the J gene TRBJ1-3, with 7 bases fitting TRBD1. This CDR3 is built from 11 residues. Germline V gene lookup returns CDR1 SGHRS and CDR2 YFSETQ. The V and J ends lost 4 bases and 14 bases, in that order; junction bases with no gene match: 6. The CDR3 sequence is CASSLGGQLYF. The CDR3 nucleotides are TGCGCCAGCAGCCTAGGGGGACAGTTATATTTT.

The rearrangement joins TRBV27 to TRBJ2-7; D perhaps matches TRBD1 (5 bases). This CDR3 contains 17 residues. Looked up from germline, CDR1 is MNHEY and CDR2 is SMNVEV (reference sequence). Trimming took off 4 bases at V and 1 base at J, with 20 bases between the two ends. This CDR3 is CASSSPRQPGRSYEQYF. In nucleotides, the CDR3 is TGTGCCAGCAGTTCCCCTCGACAGCCTGGCAGGTCCTACGAGCAGTACTTC.

The genes are TRBV27 and TRBJ1-2, with D perhaps TRBD1 (6 bases). The CDR3 has 14 amino acids. Germline V gene lookup returns CDR1 MNHEY and CDR2 SMNVEV (reference sequence). V was cut by 7 bases and J by 4 bases, with 16 bases left in between. This chain's CDR3 is CASTKDRQAYGYTF. The CDR3 bases are TGTGCCAGCACCAAAGACCGACAGGCCTATGGCTACACCTTC.

J is TRBJ2-1 and V is TRBV21-1; no check of the table's D call, TRBD2, against the DNA was made. TRBV21-1 is assigned pseudogene status. The CDR3 covers 17 residues. The CDR3 DNA reads TGTGCCAGCAGCAAATCACAGCGGGCCACCCTTTACAATGAGCAGTTCTTC. It translates to CASSKSQRATLYNEQFF.

The chain uses TRBV2 and TRBJ2-7, with 12 positions matching TRBD2. The CDR3 runs to 16 residues. V lost 6 bases and J lost 5; bases outside the gene matches: 11. Germline CDR1 is SNHLY and CDR2 is FYNNEI. The CDR3 loop reads CASRGTLAGGFDEQYF. The DNA for the CDR3 is TGTGCCAGCAGGGGTACACTAGCGGGAGGATTCGACGAGCAGTACTTC. The full variable domain, in which reference TRBV2 and TRBJ2-7 provide the parts outside the CDR3, is EPEVTQTPSHQVTQMGQEVILRCVPISNHLYFYWYRQILGQKVEFLVSFYNNEISEKSEIFDDQFSVERPDGSNFTLKIRSTKLEDSAMYFCASRGTLAGGFDEQYFGPGTRLTVT.

This chain connects TRBV7-3 to TRBJ2-7; 8 bases match TRBD2. This CDR3 has 16 residues. J gave up 4 bases and V 2 bases, and 10 bases lay outside the gene matches. Germline assignment: CDR1 SGHTA and CDR2 FQGTGA. CDR3 DNA: TGTGCCAGCAGCTTAGGACAAGCGGGAGCAGGTTACGAGCAGTACTTC. Amino acid sequence: CASSLGQAGAGYEQYF.

The V gene is TRBV20-1, the J gene TRBJ2-5; no definite D call. V was pared by 3 bases and J by 2 bases, with 7 bases between. The CDR3 is made up of 12 amino acids. Germline CDR1 is DFQATT and CDR2 is SNEGSKA (reference sequence). This CDR3 reads CSASAQQETQYF. The DNA of the CDR3 is TGCAGTGCTAGTGCACAGCAAGAGACCCAGTACTTC.

The chain combines TRBV19 with TRBJ2-1; 8 bases are a match to TRBD1. The CDR3 consists of 15 residues. The V and J ends lost 3 bases and 3 bases, in that order; junction bases with no gene match: 4. Germline V CDR1 and CDR2: LNHDA, SQIVND (reference sequence). The CDR3 DNA follows: TGTGCCAGTAGTATCTCGACAGGGGACTACAATGAGCAGTTCTTC. Translated: CASSISTGDYNEQFF. Variable domain in full (rest from reference TRBV19 and TRBJ2-1): DGGITQSPKYLFRKEGQNVTLSCEQNLNHDAMYWYRQDPGQGLRLIYYSQIVNDFQKGDIAEGYSVSREKKESFPLTVTSAQKNPTAFYLCASSISTGDYNEQFFGPGTRLTVL.

The chain is built from TRBV6-2 or TRBV6-3 and TRBJ2-7, with 10 bases fitting TRBD1. V dropped 2 bases and J dropped 3; count of bases not matched to a gene: 19. This CDR3 has 20 amino acids. The germline CDR1 and CDR2 sequences are MNHEY and SVGEGT. The CDR3 nucleotides are TGTGCCAGCAGTTACCGCGTCCCGGGACAGGGGCCAAATTCTGACTACGAGCAGTACTTC. Protein sequence: CASSYRVPGQGPNSDYEQYF.

The chain uses TRBV19 and TRBJ2-1; D is ambiguous. Germline CDR1 and CDR2: LNHDA and SQIVND (reference sequence). This CDR3 region has 14 residues. The CDR3 bases are TGTGCATCAATCGGGTTGGCCGAATACAATGAGCAGTTCTTC. This codes for CASIGLAEYNEQFF.

The rearrangement uses TRBV10-3 and TRBJ2-3, with TRBD1 identical over 11 bases. This CDR3 comprises 15 residues. Germline-derived CDR1 and CDR2 are ENHRY and SYGVKD. The V segment lost 2 bases and the J segment 5 bases; nucleotides outside the gene matches: 3. In nucleotides, the CDR3 is TGTGCCATCAGTGAGACCGGGACAGGGGGAGATACGCAGTATTTT. It yields the protein CAISETGTGGDTQYF.

The chain uses TRBV2 and TRBJ1-2; weak D call: TRBD1 (5 bases). Per germline, CDR1 SNHLY and CDR2 FYNNEI. This CDR3 is 13 amino acids long. V lost 3 bases, J lost 5 bases, and 10 bases lay in between. The CDR3 sequence: CASSELTVYGYTF. CDR3 sequence (DNA): TGTGCCAGCAGTGAGTTGACAGTTTATGGCTACACCTTC. Combining the CDR3 with reference TRBV2 and TRBJ1-2 gives the whole variable domain EPEVTQTPSHQVTQMGQEVILRCVPISNHLYFYWYRQILGQKVEFLVSFYNNEISEKSEIFDDQFSVERPDGSNFTLKIRSTKLEDSAMYFCASSELTVYGYTFGSGTRLTVV.

The chain links TRBV28 to TRBJ1-5; D unclear. Looked up from germline, CDR1 is MDHEN and CDR2 is SYDVKM. This CDR3 is built from 15 residues. Between the trimmed V and J ends, which lost 10 bases and 4 bases, there was a span of 20 bases. The CDR3 coding sequence is TGTGCCACCCAAAAGGGCGGGTCTGGGAATCAGCCCCAGCATTTT. Its translation is CATQKGGSGNQPQHF.

On this clone: This may stem from a read error, because a much larger clone lies one nucleotide away. Other DNA sequences within the sample encode an identical CDR3. The genes are TRBV6-5 and TRBJ1-1; weak D call: TRBD1 (5 bases). From germline, CDR1 is MNHEY and CDR2 SVGAGI. V shed 0 bases and J shed 1 base, with 9 bases lying between them. CDR3 length: 15 residues. CDR3 DNA sequence: TGTGCCAGCAGTTACTCGGGTAGGGGGAACACTGAAGCTTTCTTT. This codes for CASSYSGRGNTEAFF.